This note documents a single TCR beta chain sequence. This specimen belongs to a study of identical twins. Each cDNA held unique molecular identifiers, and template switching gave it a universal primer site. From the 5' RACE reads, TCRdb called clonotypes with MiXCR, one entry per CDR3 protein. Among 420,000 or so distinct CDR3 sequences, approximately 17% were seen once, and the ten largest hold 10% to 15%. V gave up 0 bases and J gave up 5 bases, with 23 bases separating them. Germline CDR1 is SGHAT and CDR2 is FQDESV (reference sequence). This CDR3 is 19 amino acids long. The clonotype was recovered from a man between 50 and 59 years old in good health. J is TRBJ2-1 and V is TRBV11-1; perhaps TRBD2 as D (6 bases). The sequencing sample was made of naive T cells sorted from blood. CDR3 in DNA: TGTGCCAGCAGCTTAGCCTCCGAAACCAGACTAGGCGGCCACAATGAGCAGTTCTTC. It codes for CASSLASETRLGGHNEQFF.